This T cell receptor (beta chain) was sequenced during a study of shared clonotypes between healthy human individuals. Regarding this clone: Its antigen remains unidentified.

Each subset's genomic DNA was split evenly across several immunoSEQ plates. The repertoire was sequenced with immunoSEQ multiplex PCR; TCRdb's copy has only in-frame clones and lacks some. The table records about 2,500,000 clones, more than 80% of them present only once. Broader study findings: Clonotypes which were not shared had lower generation probabilities than clonotypes that all four donors shared.

Germline CDR1 is SGHAT and CDR2 is FQNNGV. This CDR3 spans 15 amino acids. V lost 0 bases, J lost 8 bases, and 14 bases lay in between. The receptor's source is a man between 18 and 35 years old in good health. The material sequenced was naive CD4+ T cells sorted from blood. The subset: CD45RA+ positively selected. V gene TRBV11-2 combines with J gene TRBJ2-1; possibly TRBD1 for D (6 bases). The CDR3 DNA reads as TGTGCCAGCAGCTTAGAGCTTCAGACAGGTTATGAGCAGTTCTTC. It specifies CASSLELQTGYEQFF.